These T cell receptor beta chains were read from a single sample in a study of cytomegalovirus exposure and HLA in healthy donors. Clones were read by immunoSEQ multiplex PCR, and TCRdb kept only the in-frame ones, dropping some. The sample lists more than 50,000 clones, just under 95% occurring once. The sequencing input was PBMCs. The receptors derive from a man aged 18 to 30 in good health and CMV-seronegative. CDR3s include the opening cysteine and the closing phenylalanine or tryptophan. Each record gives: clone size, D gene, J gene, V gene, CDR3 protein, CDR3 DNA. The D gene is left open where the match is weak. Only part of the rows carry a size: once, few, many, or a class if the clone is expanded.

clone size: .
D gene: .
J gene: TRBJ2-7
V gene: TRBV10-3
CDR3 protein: CAITERRDEEQYF
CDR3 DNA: TGTGCCATCACCGAACGGAGGGATGAGGAGCAGTACTTC

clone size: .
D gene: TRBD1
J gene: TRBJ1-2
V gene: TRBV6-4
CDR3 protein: CASSDETGGARVYGYTF
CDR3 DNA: TGTGCCAGCAGTGACGAGACAGGGGGCGCAAGGGTCTATGGCTACACCTTC

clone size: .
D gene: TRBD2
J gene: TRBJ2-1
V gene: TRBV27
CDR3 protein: CASSGRLAGINEQFF
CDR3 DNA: TGTGCCAGCAGTGGGCGGCTAGCGGGAATCAATGAGCAGTTCTTC

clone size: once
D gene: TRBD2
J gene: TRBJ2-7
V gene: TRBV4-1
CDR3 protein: CASSQEPGLAGHEQYF
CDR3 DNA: TGCGCCAGCAGCCAAGAGCCGGGACTAGCGGGTCACGAGCAGTACTTC

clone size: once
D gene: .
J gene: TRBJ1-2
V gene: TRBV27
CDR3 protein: CASSPRSLYGYTF
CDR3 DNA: TGTGCCAGCAGTCCGAGGTCCCTCTATGGCTACACCTTC

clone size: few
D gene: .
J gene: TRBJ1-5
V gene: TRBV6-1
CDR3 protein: CASSENGARYDQPQHF
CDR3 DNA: TGTGCCAGCAGTGAAAATGGGGCGCGGTACGATCAGCCCCAGCATTTT

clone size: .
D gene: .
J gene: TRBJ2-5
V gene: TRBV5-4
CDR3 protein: CASSIPLETQYF
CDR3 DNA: TGTGCCAGCAGCATCCCACTAGAGACCCAGTACTTC

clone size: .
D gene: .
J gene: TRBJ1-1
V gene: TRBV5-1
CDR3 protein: CASSPDGGDTEAFF
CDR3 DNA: TGCGCCAGCAGCCCGGACGGGGGGGACACTGAAGCTTTCTTT

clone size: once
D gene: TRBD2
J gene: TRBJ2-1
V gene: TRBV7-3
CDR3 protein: CASSLGLAGGWEQFF
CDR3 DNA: TGTGCCAGCAGCTTAGGTCTAGCGGGAGGTTGGGAGCAGTTCTTC

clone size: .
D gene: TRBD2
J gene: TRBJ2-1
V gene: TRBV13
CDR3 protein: CASSLSYPSGKGEQFF
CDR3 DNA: TGTGCCAGCAGCTTATCTTATCCTAGCGGGAAAGGTGAGCAGTTCTTC

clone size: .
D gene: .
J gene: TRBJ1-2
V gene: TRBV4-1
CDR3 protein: CASSQVEGVSYGYTF
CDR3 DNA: TGCGCCAGCAGCCAAGTTGAGGGGGTTAGCTATGGCTACACCTTC

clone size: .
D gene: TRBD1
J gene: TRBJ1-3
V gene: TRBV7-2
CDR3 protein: CASSLATGPGNTIYF
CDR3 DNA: TGTGCCAGCAGCTTAGCGACAGGGCCTGGAAACACCATATATTTT

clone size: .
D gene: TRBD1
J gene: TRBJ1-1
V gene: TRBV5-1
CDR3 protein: CASSLRPRTGDTEAFF
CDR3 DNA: TGCGCCAGCAGCTTGCGGCCTCGGACAGGGGACACTGAAGCTTTCTTT

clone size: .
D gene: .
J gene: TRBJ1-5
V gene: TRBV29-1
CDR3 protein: CSVGVEVKHQPQHF
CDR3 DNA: TGCAGCGTTGGAGTTGAGGTAAAGCATCAGCCCCAGCATTTT

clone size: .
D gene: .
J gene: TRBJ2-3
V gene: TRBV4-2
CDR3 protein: CASSQGGLVPDTQYF
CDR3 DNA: TGTGCCAGCAGCCAAGGAGGGCTAGTCCCAGATACGCAGTATTTT

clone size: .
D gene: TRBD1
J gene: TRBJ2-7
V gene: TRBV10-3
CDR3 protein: CAIMWGQGYEQYF
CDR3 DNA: TGTGCCATCATGTGGGGACAGGGGTACGAGCAGTACTTC

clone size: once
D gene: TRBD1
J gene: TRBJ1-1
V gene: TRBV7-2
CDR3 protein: CASSFDRGSTEAFF
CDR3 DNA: TGTGCCAGCAGCTTCGACAGGGGGAGTACTGAAGCTTTCTTT

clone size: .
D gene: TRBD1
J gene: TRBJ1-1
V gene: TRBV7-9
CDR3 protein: CASRQGDNTEAFF
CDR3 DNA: TGTGCCAGCAGACAGGGGGATAACACTGAAGCTTTCTTT

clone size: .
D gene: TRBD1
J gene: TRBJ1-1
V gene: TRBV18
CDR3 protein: CASSRTGVEAFF
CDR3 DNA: TGTGCCAGCTCCCGAACAGGGGTTGAAGCTTTCTTT

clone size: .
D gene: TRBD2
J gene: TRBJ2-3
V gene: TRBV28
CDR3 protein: CASSRLAGGGTDTQYF
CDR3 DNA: TGTGCCAGCAGTCGACTAGCGGGAGGAGGGACAGATACGCAGTATTTT

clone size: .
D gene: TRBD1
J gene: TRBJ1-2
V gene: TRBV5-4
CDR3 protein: CASSRAGQAGGYTF
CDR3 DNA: TGTGCCAGCAGCAGAGCGGGACAGGCGGGGGGCTACACCTTC

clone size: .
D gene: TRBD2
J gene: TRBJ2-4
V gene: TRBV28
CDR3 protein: CASSLGTGTTSGGKNIQYF
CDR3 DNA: TGTGCCAGCAGTCTTGGGACAGGGACCACTAGCGGGGGCAAAAACATTCAGTACTTC

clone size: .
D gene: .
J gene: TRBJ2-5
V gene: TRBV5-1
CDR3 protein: CASSLATGDQETQYF
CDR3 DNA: TGCGCCAGCAGCTTGGCCACGGGGGACCAAGAGACCCAGTACTTC

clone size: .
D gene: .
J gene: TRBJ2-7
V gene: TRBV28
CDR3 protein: CASSSGQPTYEQYF
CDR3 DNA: TGTGCCAGCAGTTCCGGACAGCCCACCTACGAGCAGTACTTC

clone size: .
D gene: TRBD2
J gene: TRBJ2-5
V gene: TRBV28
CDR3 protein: CASRGLARETQYF
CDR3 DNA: TGTGCCAGCAGGGGACTAGCGCGAGAGACCCAGTACTTC

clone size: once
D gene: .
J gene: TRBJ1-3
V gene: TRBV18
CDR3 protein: CASSSDRYSGNTIYF
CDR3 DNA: TGTGCCAGCTCGTCCGACAGGTACTCTGGAAACACCATATATTTT

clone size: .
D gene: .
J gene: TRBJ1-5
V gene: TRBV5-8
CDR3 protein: CASSFYPQSGNQPQHF
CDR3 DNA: TGTGCCAGCAGCTTTTACCCTCAATCGGGCAATCAGCCCCAGCATTTT

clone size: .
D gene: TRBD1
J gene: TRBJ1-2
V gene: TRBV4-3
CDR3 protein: CASSQVGQGANYGYTF
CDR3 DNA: TGCGCCAGCAGCCAAGTTGGACAGGGGGCTAACTATGGCTACACCTTC

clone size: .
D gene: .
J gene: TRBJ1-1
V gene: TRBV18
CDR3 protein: CASSRQRDTEAFF
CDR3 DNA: TGTGCCAGCTCAAGGCAGCGGGACACTGAAGCTTTCTTT

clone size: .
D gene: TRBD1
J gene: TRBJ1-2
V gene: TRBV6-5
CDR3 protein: CASSYSRTGTYGYTF
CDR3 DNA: TGTGCCAGCAGTTACTCGCGGACAGGAACCTATGGCTACACCTTC

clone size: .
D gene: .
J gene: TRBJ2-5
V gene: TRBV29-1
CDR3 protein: CSVDLDWQETQYF
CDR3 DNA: TGCAGCGTTGATTTAGACTGGCAAGAGACCCAGTACTTC

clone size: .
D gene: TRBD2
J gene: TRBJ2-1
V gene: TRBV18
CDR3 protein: CASSNVGGNEQFF
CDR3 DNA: TGTGCCAGCTCTAACGTGGGGGGGAATGAGCAGTTCTTC

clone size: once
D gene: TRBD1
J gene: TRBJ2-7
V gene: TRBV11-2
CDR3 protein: CASSIQDRVGEQYF
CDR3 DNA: TGTGCCAGCAGCATACAAGACAGGGTGGGAGAGCAGTACTTC

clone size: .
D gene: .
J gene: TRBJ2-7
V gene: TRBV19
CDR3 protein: CASSIGQYYEQYF
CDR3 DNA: TGTGCCAGTAGTATTGGACAATATTACGAGCAGTACTTC